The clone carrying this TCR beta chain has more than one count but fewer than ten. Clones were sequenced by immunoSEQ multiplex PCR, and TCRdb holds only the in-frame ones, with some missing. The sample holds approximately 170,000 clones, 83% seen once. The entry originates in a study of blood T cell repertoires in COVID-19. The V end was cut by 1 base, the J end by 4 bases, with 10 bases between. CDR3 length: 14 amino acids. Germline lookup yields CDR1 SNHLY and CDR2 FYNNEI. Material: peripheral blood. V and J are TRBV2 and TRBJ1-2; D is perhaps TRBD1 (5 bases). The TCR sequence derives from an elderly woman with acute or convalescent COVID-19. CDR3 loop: CASSEDRSFYGYTF. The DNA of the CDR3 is TGTGCCAGCAGTGAAGACAGGTCCTTCTATGGCTACACCTTC.